These T cell receptor beta chains were read from a single sample in a study of regulatory T cells in long-lasting Graves disease. Via MiXCR, TCRdb re-called the multiplex PCR reads, giving one row per CDR3 protein. The sample carries about half a million distinct CDR3 sequences, approximately 22% recorded once. Sequencing used peripheral blood mononuclear cells (PBMCs), obtained when the disease was refractory, from a patient treated with antithyroid drugs. The receptor source for this set is a female donor with Graves disease. Each CDR3 is given with its conserved first and last residue. A D gene is named only where the DNA matches it firmly. Size tells how often a clone was seen (once, few, many) or the class of an expanded clone, and some rows leave it out.

j_call | d_call | v_call | clone_size | cdr3_nt | cdr3_aa
TRBJ2-7 | . | TRBV20-1 | many | TGCAGTGCTAGAGGCCCCTACGAGCAGTACTTC | CSARGPYEQYF
TRBJ2-7 | TRBD2 | TRBV12-3/TRBV12-4 | many | TGTGCCAGCAGTTTTGGCGGGAGAGGCTGGGAGCAGTACTTC | CASSFGGRGWEQYF
TRBJ1-1 | . | TRBV6-2/TRBV6-3 | . | TGTGCCAGCAGTGTTGGGGTTCTTTCCCTGGTCACTGAAGCTTTCTTT | CASSVGVLSLVTEAFF
TRBJ1-4 | . | TRBV7-9 | many | TGTGCCAGCAGCCTAGGGACGGACGAAAAACTGTTTTTT | CASSLGTDEKLFF
TRBJ2-5 | . | TRBV3-1 | . | TGTGCCAGCAGCCAAGATTATTCGGGGTGGGAGGAGACCCAGTACTTC | CASSQDYSGWEETQYF
TRBJ2-3 | TRBD2 | TRBV7-2 | . | TGTGCCAGCAGCCTTAGACTAGCGGGGGCTACTCGCACAGATACGCAGTATTTT | CASSLRLAGATRTDTQYF
TRBJ2-5 | . | TRBV28 | many | TGTGCCAGCAGTAGGACTCACAGGAAACAAGAGACCCAGTACTTC | CASSRTHRKQETQYF
TRBJ1-4 | . | TRBV10-3 | many | TGTGCCATCAGTGCCGAAAAGGGAGTGGGTGAAAAACTGTTTTTT | CAISAEKGVGEKLFF
TRBJ2-4 | . | TRBV19 | . | TGTGCCAGTAGTATCGAGGAGGGCAAAAACATTCAGTACTTC | CASSIEEGKNIQYF
TRBJ1-2 | . | TRBV7-9 | many | TGTGCCATCAAGCAGGATAACTATGGCTACACCTTC | CAIKQDNYGYTF
TRBJ1-5 | . | TRBV6-1 | few | TGTGCCAGCAGAGCCCGGGATCTCTATAGCAATCAGCCCCAGCATTTT | CASRARDLYSNQPQHF
TRBJ2-7 | . | TRBV15 | . | TGTGCCACCAGCAGCGGGGACTCCCGGGCCAGCGAGCAGTACTTC | CATSSGDSRASEQYF
TRBJ2-4 | TRBD2 | TRBV28 | many | TGTGCCAGCAACGAAGCGGGAGGGCCGGCCAAAAACATTCAGTACTTC | CASNEAGGPAKNIQYF
TRBJ1-6 | . | TRBV7-8 | many | TGTGCCAGCAGCTTATACGGTTCACCCCTCCACTTT | CASSLYGSPLHF
TRBJ1-4 | . | TRBV4-3 | . | TGCGCCAGCAGCCAAGTAAGGGCCCTCGGCGGAGAAAAACTGTTTTTT | CASSQVRALGGEKLFF
TRBJ1-5 | . | TRBV5-1 | . | TGCGCCAGCAGTTGGGGCCCGGTAGGTCAGCCCCAGCATTTT | CASSWGPVGQPQHF
TRBJ2-7 | . | TRBV5-1 | few | TGCGCCAGCAGCCCCGGGGGCTCTTTCTCCTACGAGCAGTACTTC | CASSPGGSFSYEQYF
TRBJ1-1 | TRBD1 | TRBV29-1 | many | TGCAGCGTTGATACAACAGGGGGCACTGAAGCTTTCTTT | CSVDTTGGTEAFF
TRBJ2-5 | . | TRBV10-3 | many | TGTGCCATCAGTGAGTCGACAGGTGAAGAGACCCAGTACTTC | CAISESTGEETQYF
TRBJ1-2 | TRBD1 | TRBV10-3 | . | TGTGCCATCGGGGGGCCGGGACAGGGGCACGGTGACTATGGCTACACCTTC | CAIGGPGQGHGDYGYTF
TRBJ2-7 | . | TRBV2 | many | TGTGCCGGTGGTAGGAGCCACGAGCAGTACTTC | CAGGRSHEQYF
TRBJ1-5 | . | TRBV30 | . | TGTGCCTGGAGTGTAGATAGAAATCAGCCCCAGCATTTT | CAWSVDRNQPQHF
TRBJ1-2 | . | TRBV6-1 | few | TGTGCCACCGGGAGGGCCGGGGACTACACCTTC | CATGRAGDYTF
TRBJ1-1 | TRBD1 | TRBV28 | many | TGTGCCAGCAGTTCTTCCCCGACAGGGAGGGGCACTGAAGCTTTCTTT | CASSSSPTGRGTEAFF
TRBJ2-5 | TRBD2 | TRBV9 | . | TGTGCCAGCAGCGTACCTACGGGACTAGCGGGAGGTGCAGAGACCCAGTACTTC | CASSVPTGLAGGAETQYF
TRBJ2-1 | TRBD2 | TRBV3-1 | few | TGTGCCAGCAGCCAAGATGCAGCGGGGCACAATGAGCAGTTCTTC | CASSQDAAGHNEQFF
TRBJ2-7 | . | TRBV6-1 | few | TGTGCCAGCAGTAGGGCTAGCGATTCGGCCTACGAGCAGTACTTC | CASSRASDSAYEQYF
TRBJ1-1 | . | TRBV3-1 | many | TGTGCCAGCAAAGAAGTAGGGCTGAACACTGAAGCTTTCTTT | CASKEVGLNTEAFF
TRBJ1-1 | . | TRBV28 | many | TGTGCCAGCAGTTTATTGGGACGTTGGAACACTGAAGCTTTCTTT | CASSLLGRWNTEAFF
TRBJ1-1 | . | TRBV30 | . | TGTGCCTGGGGACGCGGGAACACTGAAGCTTTCTTT | CAWGRGNTEAFF
TRBJ1-4 | . | TRBV5-4 | few | TGTGCCAGCAGCTCGTCGAGCGGAAATGAAAAACTGTTTTTT | CASSSSSGNEKLFF
TRBJ2-7 | TRBD1 | TRBV6-1 | few | TGTGCCAGCAGGAGGACAGGTACAGACTACGAGCAGTACTTC | CASRRTGTDYEQYF
TRBJ2-7 | TRBD2 | TRBV12-3/TRBV12-4 | many | TGTGCCAGCAGTTTATATTCCCTAGCGGACTCCTACGAGCAGTACTTC | CASSLYSLADSYEQYF
TRBJ1-6 | . | TRBV28 | many | TGTGCCAGCGGGGGGGGAACTGGTTCACCCCTCCACTTT | CASGGGTGSPLHF
TRBJ1-2 | . | TRBV20-1 | once | TGCAGTGCTAGAGATCCAGCGTTGCCGGGCGCTCGAGGCTACACCTTC | CSARDPALPGARGYTF
TRBJ2-7 | TRBD2 | TRBV30 | . | TGTGCCTGGACGGCGAGCGGGAGGGACTACGAGCAGTACTTC | CAWTASGRDYEQYF
TRBJ2-7 | TRBD2 | TRBV27 | many | TGTGCCAGCAGTGGACCGACTAGCGGGAGGGGGCTCGAGCAGTACTTC | CASSGPTSGRGLEQYF
TRBJ2-5 | . | TRBV20-1 | few | TGCAGTGCTAGAGAGCCAGGTCGAGAGACCCAGTACTTC | CSAREPGRETQYF
TRBJ2-3 | TRBD2 | TRBV10-3 | few | TGTGCCATCAGTGGGGCTAGCGGGATAACAGATACGCAGTATTTT | CAISGASGITDTQYF
TRBJ2-7 | TRBD1 | TRBV6-2/TRBV6-3 | . | TGTGCCAGCAGTTACGAGGACAGGGGCCTCGAGCAGTACTTC | CASSYEDRGLEQYF
TRBJ2-2 | . | TRBV12-3/TRBV12-4 | few | TGTGCCAGCAGTTACATAGCAGTCGTCGGGGCCACCGGGGAGCTGTTTTTT | CASSYIAVVGATGELFF
TRBJ2-4 | . | TRBV12-3/TRBV12-4 | few | TGTGCCAGCAGTTCTGGAAACATTCAGTACTTC | CASSSGNIQYF
TRBJ1-5 | . | TRBV7-4 | few | TGTGCCAGCAGCTTAGCCCGGCGGGACGGTCAGCCCCAGCATTTT | CASSLARRDGQPQHF
TRBJ1-2 | . | TRBV28 | many | TGTGCCAGCAGTGGGATTAACTATGGCTACACCTTC | CASSGINYGYTF
TRBJ1-4 | TRBD1 | TRBV5-4 | . | TGTGCCAGCAGCCTGGGACAGTCGAGGGAAAATGAAAAACTGTTTTTT | CASSLGQSRENEKLFF
TRBJ1-3 | . | TRBV25-1 | few | TGTGCCAGCAGTGAATTCAATGGAAACACCATATATTTT | CASSEFNGNTIYF
TRBJ1-2 | . | TRBV30 | . | TGTGCCTGGAGTCGCCGGGACCGATTGGCCTATGGCTACACCTTC | CAWSRRDRLAYGYTF
TRBJ2-7 | . | TRBV28 | many | TGTGCCAGCAGTTTACTGGAGGACGAGCAGTACTTC | CASSLLEDEQYF
TRBJ1-1 | TRBD1 | TRBV11-1 | . | TGTGCCAGCAGCTCGCCTTTGGACAGGGGCATCACTGAAGCTTTCTTT | CASSSPLDRGITEAFF
TRBJ1-6 | TRBD1 | TRBV27 | many | TGTGCCAGCAGCCCCACCGGGACAGGCAGTTCACCCCTCCACTTT | CASSPTGTGSSPLHF
TRBJ1-2 | TRBD1 | TRBV28 | many | TGTGCCAGCAGTCACAGGGGGCGCGGAGGCTACACCTTC | CASSHRGRGGYTF
TRBJ1-4 | . | TRBV18 | . | TGTGCCAGCTCACCATTCAGTAATGAAAAACTGTTTTTT | CASSPFSNEKLFF
TRBJ2-2 | . | TRBV7-2 | . | TGTGCCAGCAGCTTAGAATCTAGCACCGGGGAGCTGTTTTTT | CASSLESSTGELFF
TRBJ2-7 | . | TRBV7-8 | many | TGTGCCAGCAGCTTTGGGTCTAGCGCCACCTACGAGCAGTACTTC | CASSFGSSATYEQYF